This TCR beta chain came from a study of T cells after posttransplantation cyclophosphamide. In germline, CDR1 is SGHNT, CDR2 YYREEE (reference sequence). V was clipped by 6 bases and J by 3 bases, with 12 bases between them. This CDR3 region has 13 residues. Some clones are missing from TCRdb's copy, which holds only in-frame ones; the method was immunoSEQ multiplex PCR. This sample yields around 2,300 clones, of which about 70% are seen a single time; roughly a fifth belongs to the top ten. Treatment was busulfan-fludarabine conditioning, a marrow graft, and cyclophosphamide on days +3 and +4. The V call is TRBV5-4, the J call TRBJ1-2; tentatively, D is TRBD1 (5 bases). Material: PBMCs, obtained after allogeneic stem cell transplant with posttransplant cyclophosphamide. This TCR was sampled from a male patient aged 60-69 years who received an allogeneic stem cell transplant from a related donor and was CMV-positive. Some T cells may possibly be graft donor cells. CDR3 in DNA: TGTGCCAGCACCCCACGGGGGTACTATGGCTACACCTTC. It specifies CASTPRGYYGYTF.